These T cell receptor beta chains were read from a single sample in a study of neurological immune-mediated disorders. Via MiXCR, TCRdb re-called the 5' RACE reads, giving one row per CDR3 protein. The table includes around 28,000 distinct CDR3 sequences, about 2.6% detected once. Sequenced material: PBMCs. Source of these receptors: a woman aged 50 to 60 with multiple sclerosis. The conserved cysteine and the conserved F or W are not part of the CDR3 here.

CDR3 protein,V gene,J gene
ASSLSPIYNEQF,TRBV27,TRBJ2-1
ASSFGTQHQETQY,TRBV12-3/TRBV12-4,TRBJ2-5
SAKANGSYTDTQY,TRBV20-1,TRBJ2-3
SAKTGTPNTGELF,TRBV20-1,TRBJ2-2
ASELAGGITEAF,TRBV6-2/TRBV6-3,TRBJ1-1
AIKPGTGSTDTQY,TRBV10-3,TRBJ2-3
ASARGYDIQY,TRBV6-6,TRBJ2-4
ASSLAFDRGTEAF,TRBV5-1,TRBJ1-1
ASSSGSSSGNTIY,TRBV7-2,TRBJ1-3
SVRPAGEQF,TRBV29-1,TRBJ2-1
SASLGPSNQPQH,TRBV20-1,TRBJ1-5
AISVSGSRDEQF,TRBV10-3,TRBJ2-1
SVGQSNTGELF,TRBV29-1,TRBJ2-2
ASSVTVRNQPQH,TRBV12-3/TRBV12-4,TRBJ1-5
ASSLGVVNTEAF,TRBV5-1,TRBJ1-1
SARDQFSASGRYEQY,TRBV20-1,TRBJ2-7
ASSDRLAGGEDEQF,TRBV12-3/TRBV12-4,TRBJ2-1
SVQAATGELF,TRBV29-1,TRBJ2-2
ASSRLALPDTQY,TRBV14,TRBJ2-3
SAVTQETQY,TRBV20-1,TRBJ2-5
ASSLRTHEQY,TRBV18,TRBJ2-7
ASSDRAGGDGNTIY,TRBV2,TRBJ1-3
ASSQGGGQSPLH,TRBV7-3,TRBJ1-6
ASSSLGRGDKAYEQY,TRBV5-1,TRBJ2-7
ASSPGGGRTGELF,TRBV7-6,TRBJ2-2
SVEDVGGQSNTGELF,TRBV29-1,TRBJ2-2
SARGRSSGTGELF,TRBV20-1,TRBJ2-2
AMRGLAGETQY,TRBV10-3,TRBJ2-5
ASSWTGGGVTEAF,TRBV12-3/TRBV12-4,TRBJ1-1
ASSLTHNEQF,TRBV7-2,TRBJ2-1
SASTAGELLYEQY,TRBV20-1,TRBJ2-7
ASSINGPPATNEKLF,TRBV19,TRBJ1-4
ASSLRNNYGYT,TRBV7-9,TRBJ1-2
SASLGQPRRTDTQY,TRBV20-1,TRBJ2-3
ASSESKGIKQY,TRBV10-2,TRBJ2-7
ASSRRSGTGESKQF,TRBV7-2,TRBJ2-1
ASRTGSSNGYQH,TRBV2,TRBJ1-5
ASSKDRNQPQH,TRBV7-6,TRBJ1-5
ASSPGQGGYEQY,TRBV5-1,TRBJ2-7